This entry concerns a single TCR beta chain. This record belongs to a study of blood T cells in healthy people across ages. A second roughly 6 to 12 cycle PCR used barcoded and J-beta primers. TCRdb processed the 5' RACE reads anew with MiXCR; each CDR3 protein has one entry. The repertoire consists of over 700,000 distinct CDR3 sequences, with 20% to 25% occurring once and the leading ten covering 9.4%. These data were also reused for a study on T cells of mothers and their children.

The TCR was taken from a boy aged 10-17 years in good health. Sequenced sample: blood.

CDR3 residues: CASSPNLAGDTDTQYF. The CDR3 DNA follows: TGTGCCAGCAGCCCGAACCTAGCGGGGGACACAGATACGCAGTATTTT. The J gene is TRBJ2-3, the V gene TRBV7-2; TRBD2 agrees at 10 bases. Germline V lookup: CDR1 SGHTA, CDR2 FQGNSA. The CDR3 contains 16 residues. The V gene end was trimmed by 5 bases and the J gene end by 2 bases; junction bases not matched to a gene: 7.